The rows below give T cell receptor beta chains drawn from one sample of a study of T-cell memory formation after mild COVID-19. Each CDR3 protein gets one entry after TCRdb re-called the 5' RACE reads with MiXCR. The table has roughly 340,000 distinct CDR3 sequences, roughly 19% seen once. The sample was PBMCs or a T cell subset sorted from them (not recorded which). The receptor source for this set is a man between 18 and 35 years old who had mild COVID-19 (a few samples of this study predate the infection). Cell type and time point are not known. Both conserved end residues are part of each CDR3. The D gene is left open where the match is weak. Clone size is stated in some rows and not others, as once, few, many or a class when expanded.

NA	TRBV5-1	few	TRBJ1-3	CASSRNQAQSSGNTIYF	TGCGCCAGCAGCCGGAACCAGGCACAAAGCTCTGGAAACACCATATATTTT
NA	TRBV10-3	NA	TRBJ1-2	CAISESKVVQVGDTF	TGTGCCATCAGTGAGTCGAAAGTAGTACAGGTGGGGGACACCTTC
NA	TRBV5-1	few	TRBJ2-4	CASSKGLAKNIQYF	TGCGCCAGCAGCAAGGGACTAGCCAAAAACATTCAGTACTTC
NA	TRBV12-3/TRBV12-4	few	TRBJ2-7	CASSFSVYEQYF	TGTGCCAGCAGTTTCTCCGTCTACGAGCAGTACTTC
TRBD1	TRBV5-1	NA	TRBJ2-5	CASSFSGGAGSETQYF	TGCGCCAGCAGCTTTTCAGGGGGCGCGGGATCGGAGACCCAGTACTTC
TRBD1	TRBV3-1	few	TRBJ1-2	CASSQQGGRQNYGYTF	TGTGCCAGCAGTCAACAGGGGGGGCGGCAGAACTATGGCTACACCTTC
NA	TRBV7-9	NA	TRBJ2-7	CASNQTLGREQYF	TGTGCCAGCAACCAGACCCTGGGGAGGGAGCAGTACTTC
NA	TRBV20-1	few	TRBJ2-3	CSAPPGGSSTDTQYF	TGCAGTGCCCCCCCTGGGGGATCTTCGACAGATACGCAGTATTTT
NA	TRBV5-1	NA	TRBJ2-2	CASSRDSSNTGELFF	TGCGCCAGCAGCAGAGACAGCTCTAACACCGGGGAGCTGTTTTTT
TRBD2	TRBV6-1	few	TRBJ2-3	CASRRLAGFDTQYF	TGTGCCAGCAGGCGACTAGCGGGGTTTGATACGCAGTATTTT
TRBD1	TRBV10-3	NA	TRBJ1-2	CAISGGTGAYGYTF	TGTGCCATCAGTGGCGGGACAGGGGCCTATGGCTACACCTTC
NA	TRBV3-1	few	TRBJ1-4	CASSQEGGTFNEKLFF	TGTGCCAGCAGCCAAGAGGGAGGGACATTTAATGAAAAACTGTTTTTT
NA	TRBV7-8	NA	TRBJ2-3	CASRERQKGATTDTQYF	TGTGCCAGCAGGGAACGACAGAAAGGGGCCACCACAGATACGCAGTATTTT
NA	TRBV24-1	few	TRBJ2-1	CATSDFRGGTEQFF	TGTGCCACCAGTGATTTTAGAGGAGGGACTGAGCAGTTCTTC
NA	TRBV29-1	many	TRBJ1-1	CSVDPGNTEAFF	TGCAGCGTTGACCCAGGGAACACTGAAGCTTTCTTT
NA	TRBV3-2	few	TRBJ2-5	CASSQARDRVKETQYF	TGTGCCAGCAGCCAAGCTAGGGACAGGGTAAAAGAGACCCAGTACTTC
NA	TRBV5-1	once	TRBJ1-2	CASSSRGADYGYTF	TGCGCCAGCAGCTCCCGCGGGGCAGACTATGGCTACACCTTC
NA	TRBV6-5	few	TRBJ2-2	CASSYSPTRTGELFF	TGTGCCAGCAGTTACTCTCCTACCAGGACCGGGGAGCTGTTTTTT
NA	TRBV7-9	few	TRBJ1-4	CASSLGRTADEKLFF	TGTGCCAGCAGCTTAGGTCGGACAGCAGATGAAAAACTGTTTTTT
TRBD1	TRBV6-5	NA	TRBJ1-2	CASTRGTGTGGYTF	TGTGCCAGCACCCGCGGGACAGGGACGGGTGGCTACACCTTC
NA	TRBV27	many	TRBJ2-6	CASRLSGANVLTF	TGTGCCAGCAGGCTCTCTGGGGCCAACGTCCTGACTTTC
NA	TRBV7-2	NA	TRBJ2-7	CASTRFGTYEQYF	TGTGCCAGCACCCGGTTCGGGACCTACGAGCAGTACTTC
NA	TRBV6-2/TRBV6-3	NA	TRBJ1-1	CASRRPQGWGTEAFF	TGTGCCAGCAGACGACCACAGGGTTGGGGCACTGAAGCTTTCTTT
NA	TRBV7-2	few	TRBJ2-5	CASSSNPGAETQYF	TGTGCCAGCAGCTCAAACCCCGGGGCAGAGACCCAGTACTTC
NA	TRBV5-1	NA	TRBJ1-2	CASTNEAGYGYTF	TGCGCCAGCACCAACGAGGCAGGGTATGGCTACACCTTC
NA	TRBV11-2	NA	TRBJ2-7	CASSQAPVGEQYF	TGTGCCAGCAGCCAGGCCCCGGTTGGGGAGCAGTACTTC
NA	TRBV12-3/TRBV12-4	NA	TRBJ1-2	CASSHEGNYGYTF	TGTGCCAGCAGTCACGAGGGTAACTATGGCTACACCTTC
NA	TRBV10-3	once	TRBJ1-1	CAISEGGGRAFF	TGTGCCATCAGTGAGGGTGGTGGCCGAGCTTTCTTT
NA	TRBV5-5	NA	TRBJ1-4	CASSSPRGANEKLFF	TGTGCCAGCAGCTCGCCACGGGGAGCTAATGAAAAACTGTTTTTT
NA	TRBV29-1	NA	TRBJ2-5	CSLSQGGQETQYF	TGCAGCCTCTCCCAGGGGGGCCAAGAGACCCAGTACTTC
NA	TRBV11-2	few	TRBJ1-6	CASSQGPYNSPLHF	TGTGCCAGCAGCCAGGGCCCATATAATTCACCCCTCCACTTT
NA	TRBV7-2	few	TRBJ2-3	CASSLLALPRTDTQYF	TGTGCCAGCAGCTTACTAGCCCTCCCCCGCACAGATACGCAGTATTTT
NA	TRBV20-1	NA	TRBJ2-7	CSASRRDSYEQYF	TGCAGTGCTAGTAGGAGGGACTCCTACGAGCAGTACTTC
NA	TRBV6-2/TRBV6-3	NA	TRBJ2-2	CASMASRTGELFF	TGTGCCAGCATGGCTAGCAGGACCGGGGAGCTGTTTTTT
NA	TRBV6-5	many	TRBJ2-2	CASSYPPTGELFF	TGTGCCAGCAGTTACCCTCCCACCGGGGAGCTGTTTTTT
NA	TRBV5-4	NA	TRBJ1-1	CASSLARNWNTEAFF	TGTGCCAGCAGCTTGGCCAGGAACTGGAACACTGAAGCTTTCTTT
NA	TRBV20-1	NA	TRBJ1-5	CSARRRERGDQPQHF	TGCAGTGCTAGAAGGAGGGAGAGGGGGGATCAGCCCCAGCATTTT
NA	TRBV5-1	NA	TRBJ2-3	CASSLNRDTPTDTQYF	TGCGCCAGCAGCTTGAACCGGGACACCCCCACAGATACGCAGTATTTT
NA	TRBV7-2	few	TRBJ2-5	CASSPTGWGGQETQYF	TGTGCCAGCAGCCCTACAGGGTGGGGGGGCCAAGAGACCCAGTACTTC
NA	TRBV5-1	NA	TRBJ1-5	CASSPSGVHLWGGNQPQHF	TGCGCCAGCAGCCCCTCGGGGGTACATTTATGGGGTGGCAATCAGCCCCAGCATTTT
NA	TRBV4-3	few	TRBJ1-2	CASSQAAGYEYGYTF	TGCGCCAGCAGCCAAGCGGCCGGGTACGAATATGGCTACACCTTC
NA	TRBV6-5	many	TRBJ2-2	CASRPVGGRYTGELFF	TGTGCCAGCAGGCCCGTTGGGGGACGGTACACCGGGGAGCTGTTTTTT
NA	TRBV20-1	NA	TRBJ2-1	CSARGHLWRVDEQFF	TGCAGTGCTAGAGGCCACCTGTGGAGGGTCGATGAGCAGTTCTTC
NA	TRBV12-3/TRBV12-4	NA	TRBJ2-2	CASSFDATGELFF	TGTGCCAGCAGTTTCGACGCCACCGGGGAGCTGTTTTTT
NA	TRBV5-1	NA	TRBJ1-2	CASSLGTPNYGYTF	TGCGCCAGCAGCTTGGGGACTCCGAACTATGGCTACACCTTC
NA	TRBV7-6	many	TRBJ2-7	CASSLAVRDEQYF	TGTGCCAGCAGCTTAGCGGTCCGGGATGAGCAGTACTTC
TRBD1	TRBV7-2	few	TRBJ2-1	CASTYDRGTYNEQFF	TGTGCCAGCACCTATGACAGGGGGACCTACAATGAGCAGTTCTTC
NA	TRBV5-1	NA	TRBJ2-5	CASSRRPGNQETQYF	TGCGCCAGCAGCCGACGACCAGGCAACCAAGAGACCCAGTACTTC
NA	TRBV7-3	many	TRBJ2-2	CASSLSAGSGTGELFF	TGTGCCAGCAGCTTATCAGCCGGGAGTGGCACCGGGGAGCTGTTTTTT
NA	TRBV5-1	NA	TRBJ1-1	CASTLEMNTEAFF	TGCGCCAGCACCCTTGAGATGAACACTGAAGCTTTCTTT
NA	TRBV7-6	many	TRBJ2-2	CASSLGDTGELFF	TGTGCCAGCAGCTTAGGGGACACCGGGGAGCTGTTTTTT
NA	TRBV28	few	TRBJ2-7	CASSEGFPYEQYF	TGTGCCAGCAGTGAGGGTTTCCCCTACGAGCAGTACTTC
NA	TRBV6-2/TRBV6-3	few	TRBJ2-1	CASSLSEGGGSGQFF	TGTGCCAGCAGTCTCTCGGAGGGGGGGGGATCAGGGCAGTTCTTC
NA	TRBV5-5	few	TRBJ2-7	CASSQTPSEQYF	TGTGCCAGCAGCCAGACTCCCTCCGAGCAGTACTTC